The T cell receptor (beta chain) under discussion was sequenced for a study of shared clonotypes between healthy human individuals. Notes on the study in general: Investigators collected only blood, and repertoires in tissues likely differ. Lower generation probabilities were found for non-shared clonotypes than for those shared by all four donors.

CDR3 length: 16 amino acids. V gave up 3 bases and J gave up 3 bases; unmatched junction bases: 11. Germline V lookup: CDR1 SGDLS, CDR2 YYNGEE. A deep-level run was used for the assay. On sorted subsets, replicate PCRs used about 200 ng DNA, or 25,000 to 35,000 T cell genomes. The data were produced by immunoSEQ multiplex PCR, yet TCRdb's version contains in-frame clones alone and is incomplete. The sample yields some 2,400,000 clones, more than 90% seen once. Concerning this clone itself: Its antigen is currently unknown.

The chain is built from TRBV9 and TRBJ2-5; 7 bases map to TRBD2. What was sequenced was naive CD4+ T cells sorted from blood. Subset meaning: CD45RA+ positively selected. The clonotype was recovered from a man between 18 and 35 years old in good health. CDR3 amino acids: CASSGPLGGGEETQYF. CDR3 sequence (DNA): TGTGCCAGCAGCGGCCCCCTTGGCGGGGGAGAAGAGACCCAGTACTTC.